One and the same sample provided the 9 T cell receptor beta chains below, sequenced in a study of T-cell memory formation after mild COVID-19. In TCRdb, the 5' RACE reads were re-called with MiXCR into one record per CDR3 protein. The data show more than 100,000 distinct CDR3 sequences, around 6.3% seen once. Sequenced sample: PBMCs or a T cell subset sorted from them (not recorded which). The source of these receptors is an adult woman who had mild COVID-19 (a few samples of this study predate the infection). Cell type and time point are not known.

The gene calls are TRBV28 and TRBJ1-1, with TRBD1 matching 7 bases. This CDR3 is built from 13 residues. The V gene's germline CDR1 is MDHEN and CDR2 SYDVKM. Germline trimming cut 8 bases from V and 2 bases from J; bases unmatched to any gene: 5. The CDR3 here is CASGQAGNTEAFF. CDR3 DNA: TGTGCCAGCGGACAGGCCGGAAACACTGAAGCTTTCTTT. The whole variable domain, filled in from reference TRBV28 and TRBJ1-1, reads DVKVTQSSRYLVKRTGEKVFLECVQDMDHENMFWYRQDPGLGLRLIYFSYDVKMKEKGDIPEGYSVSREKKERFSLILESASTNQTSMYLCASGQAGNTEAFFGQGTRLTVV.

There are a few counts of this clonotype. This chain joins TRBV15 and TRBJ2-1; D unclear. V was cut by 1 base and J by 10 bases, with 8 bases left in between. Germline values: CDR1 LNHNV, CDR2 YYDKDF (reference sequence). The CDR3 extends over 12 amino acids. The CDR3, as DNA: TGTGCCACCAGCAGAGTGTCTGGCGAGCAGTTCTTC. It is translated as CATSRVSGEQFF.

The V and J genes are TRBV9 and TRBJ1-6, with 8 nucleotides matching TRBD1. The V gene's germline CDR1 is SGDLS and CDR2 YYNGEE. V shed 4 bases, J shed 7 bases, and the junction held 4 bases outside the gene matches. The CDR3 is 14 amino acids. CDR3 bases: TGTGCCAGCAGCACTGGACAGGGAAATTCACCCCTCCACTTT. Residues: CASSTGQGNSPLHF.

This clonotype was seen at least ten times. This chain connects TRBV6-6 to TRBJ2-7; 8 nucleotides agree with TRBD1. The CDR3 runs 16 residues. V lost 0 bases and J lost 5; bases outside the gene matches: 9. Germline V gene lookup returns CDR1 MNHNY and CDR2 SVGAGI (reference sequence). Here the CDR3 reads CASSYSTWDRIHEQYF. CDR3 nucleotide sequence: TGTGCCAGCAGTTACTCGACCTGGGACAGGATCCACGAGCAGTACTTC.

This clonotype was seen a handful of times. This chain joins TRBV7-2 and TRBJ1-2; D possibly corresponds to TRBD1 (5 bases). Germline assignment: CDR1 SGHTA and CDR2 FQGNSA. This CDR3 is 13 amino acids long. V was trimmed by 5 bases and J by 4 bases, leaving 11 bases between them. CDR3 bases: TGTGCCAGCAGCCCCGACAGAAGCTATGGCTACACCTTC. It yields the protein CASSPDRSYGYTF.

The CDR3 nucleotides are TGCAGTGCTAGAGATGGGGGTGCAGCGGGAGCGGGGTCGTATTTT. It encodes CSARDGGAAGAGSYF. This chain links TRBV20-1 with TRBJ2-3; 8 bases align to TRBD2. Germline-derived CDR1 and CDR2 are DFQATT and SNEGSKA (reference sequence). CDR3 length: 15 residues. V gave up 0 bases and J gave up 14 bases; unmatched junction bases: 16.

The table lists this clonotype with many counts. The CDR3 spells CASSKDTGFSYEQYF. DNA for the CDR3: TGTGCCAGCAGCAAGGATACGGGATTCTCCTACGAGCAGTACTTC. The chain is built from TRBV7-6 and TRBJ2-7, with D possibly matching TRBD2 (5 bases). The germline CDR1 and CDR2 sequences are SGHVS and FNYEAQ. Trimming pared 5 bases from V and 0 bases from J, leaving 14 bases between. The CDR3 runs 15 residues.

This clonotype was detected ten times or more. This chain uses TRBV7-2 with TRBJ2-7, with a tentative D call TRBD2 (6 bases). The CDR3 consists of 17 residues. Germline CDR1 reads SGHTA; CDR2 reads FQGNSA. The V end lost 3 bases, the J end lost 1 base, and 19 bases lay between the germline ends. The CDR3 region has the DNA TGTGCCAGCAGCTTCCTCGGAGGGGCTAGACCGTCCTACGAGCAGTACTTC. Encoded protein: CASSFLGGARPSYEQYF.

The chain is built from TRBV24-1 and TRBJ2-1; D call uncertain. Per the germline V gene, CDR1 is KGHDR and CDR2 is SFDVKD. V lost 3 bases and J 6 bases, leaving 5 bases between the germline ends. This CDR3 is built from 12 residues. CDR3 in DNA: TGTGCCACCAGTGATACCCGCAATGAGCAGTTCTTC. Protein product: CATSDTRNEQFF.